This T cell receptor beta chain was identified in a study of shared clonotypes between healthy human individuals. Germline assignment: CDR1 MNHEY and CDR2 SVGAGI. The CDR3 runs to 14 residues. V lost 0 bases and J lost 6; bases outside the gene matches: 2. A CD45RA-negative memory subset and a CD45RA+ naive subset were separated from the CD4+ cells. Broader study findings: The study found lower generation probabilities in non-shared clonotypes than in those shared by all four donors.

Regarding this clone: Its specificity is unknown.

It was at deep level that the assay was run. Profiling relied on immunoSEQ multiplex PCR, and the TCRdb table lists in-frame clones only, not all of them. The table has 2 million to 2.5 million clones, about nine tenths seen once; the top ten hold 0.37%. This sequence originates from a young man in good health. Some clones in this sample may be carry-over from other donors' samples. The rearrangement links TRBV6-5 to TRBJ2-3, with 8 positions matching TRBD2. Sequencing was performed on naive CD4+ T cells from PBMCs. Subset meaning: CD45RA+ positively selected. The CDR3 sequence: CASSYSASGDTQYF. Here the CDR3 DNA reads TGTGCCAGCAGTTACTCGGCTAGCGGGGATACGCAGTATTTT.